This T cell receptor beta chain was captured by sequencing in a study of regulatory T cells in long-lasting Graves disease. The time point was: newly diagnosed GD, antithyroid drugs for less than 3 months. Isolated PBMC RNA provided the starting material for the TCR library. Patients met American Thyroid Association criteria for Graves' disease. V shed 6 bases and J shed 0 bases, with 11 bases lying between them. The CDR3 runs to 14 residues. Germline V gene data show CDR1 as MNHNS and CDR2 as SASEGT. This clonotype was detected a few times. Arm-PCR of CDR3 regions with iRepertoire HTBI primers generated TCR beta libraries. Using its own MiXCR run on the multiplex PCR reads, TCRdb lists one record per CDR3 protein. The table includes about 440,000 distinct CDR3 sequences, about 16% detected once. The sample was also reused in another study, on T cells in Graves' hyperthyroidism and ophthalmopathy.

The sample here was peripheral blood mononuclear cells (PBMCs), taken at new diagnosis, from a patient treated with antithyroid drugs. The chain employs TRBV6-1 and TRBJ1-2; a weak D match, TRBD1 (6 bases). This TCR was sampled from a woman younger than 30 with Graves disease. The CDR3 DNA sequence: TGTGCCAGCAGGGGGGCCACCCCTAACTATGGCTACACCTTC. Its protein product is CASRGATPNYGYTF.